The 20 T cell receptor beta chains presented below share a single source sample, sequenced in a study of response to subunit inactivated influenza vaccine. TCRdb recomputed calls from the RT-PCR reads with MiXCR, one row per CDR3 protein. The sample has 500,000 to 750,000 distinct CDR3 sequences; roughly 15% are singletons. The specimen was PBMCs from blood, collected 11 to 12 days after vaccination. The receptors come from a man aged 45 to 65 who received an inactivated influenza vaccine.

This clonotype has only a few counts. The CDR3 is CASSVSTLSLASAYNEQFF. The CDR3 nucleotides read TGTGCCAGTAGTGTGTCCACCCTATCACTAGCGAGTGCCTACAATGAGCAGTTCTTC. The chain links TRBV19 to TRBJ2-1, with 7 bases fitting TRBD2. Germline CDR1 is LNHDA and CDR2 is SQIVND (reference sequence). The CDR3 extends over 19 amino acids. Trimming took 5 bases from V and 2 from J; bases not matched to a gene: 18.

This clonotype has just a few counts. The chain is built from TRBV6-5 and TRBJ2-7; 10 nucleotides align to TRBD1. Germline loops: CDR1 MNHEY, CDR2 SVGAGI. The CDR3 length is 16 residues. J was trimmed by 6 bases and V by 2 bases; bases with no gene match: 10. The chain's CDR3 is CASSYLAGTGVTEQYF. CDR3 nucleotides: TGTGCCAGCAGTTACCTGGCCGGGACAGGGGTAACCGAGCAGTACTTC.

J is TRBJ2-5 and V is TRBV20-1; the D gene is possibly TRBD2 (6 bases). CDR1 DFQATT and CDR2 SNEGSKA come from the germline V gene (reference sequence). V gave up 8 bases and J gave up 5 bases, with 21 bases separating them. The CDR3 consists of 14 residues. CDR3 DNA sequence: TGCAGTCTACTGGGCGGAGGGCGTCTTGAGACCCAGTACTTC. Translated: CSLLGGGRLETQYF.

The chain couples TRBV7-2 to TRBJ2-5; D is unclear. The CDR3 sequence is 15 residues long. Per the germline V gene, CDR1 is SGHTA and CDR2 is FQGNSA. The V and J ends lost 1 base and 6 bases respectively, with 15 bases between them. CDR3 sequence (DNA): TGTGCCAGCAGCTTAGAGGCCGTAAGGGCTAAGACCCAGTACTTC. Translated: CASSLEAVRAKTQYF.

This clonotype appeared a few times. V is TRBV12-3 or TRBV12-4 and J is TRBJ2-2; TRBD1 matches 7 bases. The CDR3 is made up of 15 amino acids. V gave up 5 bases and J gave up 5 bases; unmatched junction bases: 8. The CDR3 DNA follows: TGTGCCAGCAGTCGACGGACAGGTGGAACCGGGGAGCTGTTTTTT. It encodes CASSRRTGGTGELFF.

This clonotype was found a few times. This chain links TRBV25-1 with TRBJ2-7; D tentatively fits TRBD1 or TRBD2 (5 bases each). Germline loops: CDR1 MGHDK, CDR2 SYGVNS. With 6 bases removed from V and 2 bases from J, the gap between germline ends came to 17 bases. CDR3 length: 15 amino acids. The CDR3 loop reads CASRGQGATPYEQYF. In nucleotides, the CDR3 is TGTGCCAGCAGGGGTCAGGGAGCAACCCCCTACGAGCAGTACTTC.

V is TRBV20-1 and J is TRBJ1-4; no clear D. Germline-derived CDR1 and CDR2 are DFQATT and SNEGSKA (reference sequence). The V end was cut by 6 bases, the J end by 7 bases, with 18 bases between. The CDR3 runs to 14 residues. The CDR3 here is CSAPRRLGGEKLFF. The DNA for the CDR3 is TGCAGTGCCCCCAGGCGTCTCGGTGGTGAAAAACTGTTTTTT.

The J gene is TRBJ1-4, the V gene TRBV11-2; 8 nucleotides line up with TRBD1. With V trimmed by 1 base and J by 7 bases, 5 bases remained unmatched. Per the germline V gene, CDR1 is SGHAT and CDR2 is FQNNGV. This CDR3 spans 15 amino acids. As DNA, the CDR3 is TGTGCCAGCAGCTTAGGAACAGGGGGGGTTGAAAAACTGTTTTTT. Its translation: CASSLGTGGVEKLFF. Variable domain in full (rest from reference TRBV11-2 and TRBJ1-4): EAGVAQSPRYKIIEKRQSVAFWCNPISGHATLYWYQQILGQGPKLLIQFQNNGVVDDSQLPKDRFSAERLKGVDSTLKIQPAKLEDSAVYLCASSLGTGGVEKLFFGSGTQLSVL.

The chain carries TRBV7-2 and TRBJ2-3; D unclear. V was cut by 5 bases and J by 6 bases, with 12 bases left in between. The germline V gene has CDR1 SGHTA and CDR2 FQGNSA. The CDR3 sequence is 13 residues long. CDR3: CASSQTLFDTQYF. Written as DNA, the CDR3 is TGTGCCAGCAGCCAAACACTCTTTGATACGCAGTATTTT.

A few counts support this clonotype. The J gene is TRBJ2-3, the V gene TRBV30; D is undetermined. Germline-derived CDR1 and CDR2 are GTSNPN and SVGIG (reference sequence). Trimming pared 2 bases from V and 2 bases from J, leaving 5 bases between. The CDR3 has 12 residues. The DNA for the CDR3 is TGTGCCTGGAGTCCCTTCACAGATACGCAGTATTTT. Amino acids: CAWSPFTDTQYF.

V gene TRBV7-2 combines with J gene TRBJ2-1; D is unresolved. V was shortened by 5 bases and J by 0 bases, with 11 bases between the two germline ends. The CDR3 length is 15 residues. In germline, CDR1 is SGHTA, CDR2 FQGNSA. Here the CDR3 reads CASSDPVFSYNEQFF. The CDR3 bases are TGTGCCAGCAGCGACCCAGTTTTCTCCTACAATGAGCAGTTCTTC. Full variable domain (rest looked up from reference TRBV7-2 and TRBJ2-1): GAGVSQSPSNKVTEKGKDVELRCDPISGHTALYWYRQSLGQGLEFLIYFQGNSAPDKSGLPSDRFSAERTGGSVSTLTIQRTQQEDSAVYLCASSDPVFSYNEQFFGPGTRLTVL.

The sample holds a few counts of this clonotype. The rearrangement uses TRBV5-1 and TRBJ2-5; TRBD2 might be the D (6 bases). Trimming pared 4 bases from V and 0 bases from J, leaving 13 bases between. Germline CDR1 is SGHRS and CDR2 is YFSETQ. There are 15 residues in the CDR3. This CDR3 reads CASSPGAGYQETQYF. In DNA form, the CDR3 reads TGCGCCAGCAGCCCGGGAGCCGGGTACCAAGAGACCCAGTACTTC. Using reference TRBV5-1 and TRBJ2-5 for the parts outside the CDR3, the full variable domain is KAGVTQTPRYLIKTRGQQVTLSCSPISGHRSVSWYQQTPGQGLQFLFEYFSETQRNKGNFPGRFSGRQFSNSRSEMNVSTLELGDSALYLCASSPGAGYQETQYFGPGTRLLVL.

This clonotype was detected many times. The J gene is TRBJ1-6, the V gene TRBV4-3, with D uncertain. The V end was cut by 3 bases, the J end by 7 bases, with 10 bases between. CDR3 length: 14 amino acids. The germline CDR1 and CDR2 sequences are LGHNA and YSLEER. CDR3 in amino acids: CASSHSPGNSPLHF. CDR3 nucleotides: TGCGCCAGCAGCCACAGCCCCGGGAATTCACCCCTCCACTTT.

The J gene is TRBJ1-1, the V gene TRBV3-1; no firm D call. The CDR3 covers 12 residues. Germline lookup yields CDR1 LGHDT and CDR2 YNNKEL (reference sequence). Trimming pared 8 bases from V and 0 bases from J, leaving 7 bases between. CDR3 nucleotide sequence: TGTGCCAGCGGTCGGGTGAACACTGAAGCTTTCTTT. Its translation: CASGRVNTEAFF.

V gene TRBV11-2 combines with J gene TRBJ2-2, with 12 bases identical to TRBD2. The germline V gene has CDR1 SGHAT and CDR2 FQNNGV. This CDR3 contains 18 residues. After removal of 1 base from V and 3 bases from J, the junction contained 6 bases not matched to a gene. The CDR3 is CASSLVSSGGAYTGELFF. The DNA of the CDR3 is TGTGCCAGCAGCTTAGTGTCTAGCGGGGGGGCGTACACCGGGGAGCTGTTTTTT.

The chain couples TRBV7-9 to TRBJ2-5; TRBD2 agrees at 7 bases. V lost 1 base and J lost 4; bases outside the gene matches: 12. The germline CDR1 and CDR2 sequences are SEHNR and FQNEAQ (reference sequence). The CDR3 covers 17 residues. The CDR3 loop reads CASSLVFLAVVGETQYF. The CDR3 nucleotides read TGTGCCAGCAGCTTAGTTTTTCTAGCGGTAGTTGGAGAGACCCAGTACTTC. The full variable domain, rest sourced from reference TRBV7-9 and TRBJ2-5, is DTGVSQNPRHKITKRGQNVTFRCDPISEHNRLYWYRQTLGQGPEFLTYFQNEAQLEKSRLLSDRFSAERPKGSFSTLEIQRTEQGDSAMYLCASSLVFLAVVGETQYFGPGTRLLVL.

This CDR3 is CASSLEGTGPSEQYF. CDR3 nucleotide sequence: TGTGCCAGCAGCTTAGAGGGGACAGGGCCGAGCGAGCAGTACTTC. The V gene is TRBV7-9, the J gene TRBJ2-7; TRBD1 agrees at 9 bases. Per germline, CDR1 SEHNR and CDR2 FQNEAQ (reference sequence). The CDR3 sequence is 15 residues long. Trimming took 1 base from V and 6 from J; bases not matched to a gene: 7.

This clonotype was counted many times. At one end, the junction sequence differs from germline, possibly due to a read error. The rearrangement uses TRBV13 and TRBJ2-7, with D tentatively TRBD1 (5 bases). Germline V lookup: CDR1 PRHDT, CDR2 FYEKMQ (reference sequence). CDR3 length: 15 amino acids. CDR3 region: CASSLVGRAAYEQYF. The CDR3 nucleotides are TGTGCCAGCAGTTTAGTGGGCAGGGCAGCTTACGAGCAGTACTTC.

This clonotype was counted between two and nine times. The chain carries TRBV3-1 and TRBJ1-2; 7 nucleotides agree with TRBD1. The J segment lost 2 bases and the V segment lost 1 base, leaving 4 bases of the junction unmatched. CDR3 length: 15 residues. Per the germline V gene, CDR1 is LGHDT and CDR2 is YNNKEL (reference sequence). CDR3 sequence (DNA): TGTGCCAGCAGCCAAGCCGGGACAGCAAACTATGGCTACACCTTC. This translates into CASSQAGTANYGYTF.

The DNA of the CDR3 is TGTGCCAGCAACCCCGGCCGGGTCTGGGAGCCGAACACTGAAGCTTTCTTT. This encodes CASNPGRVWEPNTEAFF. V usage is TRBV12-3 or TRBV12-4 and J usage is TRBJ1-1; D gene uncertain. V lost 7 bases, J lost 1 base, and 22 bases lay in between. This CDR3 has 17 residues.